Detailed here is one TCR beta chain. The target antigen is unknown. The data are from a study of cytomegalovirus exposure and HLA in healthy donors. At the level of the study: The study placed around 80% of its roughly 410 genotyped donors in the Caucasian-associated ancestry cluster. Study-wide points: At a 0.05 false discovery rate, a later analysis found 18,000 or so TCR beta sequences to be associated with HLA alleles. Data from an earlier analysis indicated that most TCR beta V segments were productive either about 90% or about 30% of the time. Altogether, 150 or so TCR beta chains were recorded as cytomegalovirus-associated.

The PCR employed 60 Vbeta primers together with 13 Jbeta primers. The protocol was immunoSEQ multiplex PCR, while the TCRdb copy is restricted to in-frame clones and leaves out a portion. The data hold 110,000 to 150,000 clones, with approximately 81% observed a single time. This TCR was recovered from a woman in her thirties or forties in good health and CMV-seropositive. Sequences were obtained from PBMCs.

Here the CDR3 DNA reads TGTGCCAGCAGTCCAGCAGATACGCAGTATTTT. It translates to CASSPADTQYF. The genes are TRBV2 and TRBJ2-3; D is unclear. CDR3 length equals 11 residues. Trimming took 5 bases from V and 4 from J, leaving 4 bases between them. CDR1 is SNHLY and CDR2 is FYNNEI in the germline V gene.